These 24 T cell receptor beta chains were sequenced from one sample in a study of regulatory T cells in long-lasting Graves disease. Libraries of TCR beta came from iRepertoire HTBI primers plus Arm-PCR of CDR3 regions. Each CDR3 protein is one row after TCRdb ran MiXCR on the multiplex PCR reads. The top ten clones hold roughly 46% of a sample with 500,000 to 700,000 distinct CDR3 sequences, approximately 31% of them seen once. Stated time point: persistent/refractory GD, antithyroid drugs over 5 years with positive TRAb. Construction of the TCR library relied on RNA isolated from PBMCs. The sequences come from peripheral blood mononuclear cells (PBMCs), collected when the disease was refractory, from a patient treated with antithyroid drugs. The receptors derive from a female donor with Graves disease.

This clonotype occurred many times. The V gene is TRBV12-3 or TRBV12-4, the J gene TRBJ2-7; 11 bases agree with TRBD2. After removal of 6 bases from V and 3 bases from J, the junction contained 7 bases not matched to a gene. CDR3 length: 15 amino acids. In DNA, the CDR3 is TGTGCCAGCAGCTCTATGACTAGCGGGAACTACGAGCAGTACTTC. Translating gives CASSSMTSGNYEQYF.

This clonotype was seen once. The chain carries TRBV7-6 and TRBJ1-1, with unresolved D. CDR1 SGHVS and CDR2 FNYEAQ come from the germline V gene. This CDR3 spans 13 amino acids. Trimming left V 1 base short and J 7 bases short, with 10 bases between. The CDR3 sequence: CASSLDRAGEAFF. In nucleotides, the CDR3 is TGTGCCAGCAGCTTAGATCGGGCAGGTGAAGCTTTCTTT.

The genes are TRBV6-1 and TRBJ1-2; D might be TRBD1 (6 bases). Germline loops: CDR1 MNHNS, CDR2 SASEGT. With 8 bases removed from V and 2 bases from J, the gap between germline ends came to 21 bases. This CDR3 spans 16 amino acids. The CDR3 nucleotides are TGTGCCAGCTCTTACCCCGGGACAAAGATGAACTATGGCTACACCTTC. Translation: CASSYPGTKMNYGYTF.

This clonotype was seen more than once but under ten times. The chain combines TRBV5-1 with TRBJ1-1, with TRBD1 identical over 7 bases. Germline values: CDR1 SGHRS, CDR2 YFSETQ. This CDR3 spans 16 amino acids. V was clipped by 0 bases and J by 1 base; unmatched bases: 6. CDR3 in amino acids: CASSLGPSGGNTEAFF. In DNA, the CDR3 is TGCGCCAGCAGCTTGGGCCCCTCAGGGGGGAACACTGAAGCTTTCTTT. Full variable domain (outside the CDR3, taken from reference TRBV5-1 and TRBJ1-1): KAGVTQTPRYLIKTRGQQVTLSCSPISGHRSVSWYQQTPGQGLQFLFEYFSETQRNKGNFPGRFSGRQFSNSRSEMNVSTLELGDSALYLCASSLGPSGGNTEAFFGQGTRLTVV.

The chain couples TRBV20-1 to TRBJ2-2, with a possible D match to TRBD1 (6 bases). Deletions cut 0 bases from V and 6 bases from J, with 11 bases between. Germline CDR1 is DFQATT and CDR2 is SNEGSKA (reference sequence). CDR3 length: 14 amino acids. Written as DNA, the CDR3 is TGCAGTGCTAGAGATCCAGGGGTCCCCGGGGAGCTGTTTTTT. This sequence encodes CSARDPGVPGELFF.

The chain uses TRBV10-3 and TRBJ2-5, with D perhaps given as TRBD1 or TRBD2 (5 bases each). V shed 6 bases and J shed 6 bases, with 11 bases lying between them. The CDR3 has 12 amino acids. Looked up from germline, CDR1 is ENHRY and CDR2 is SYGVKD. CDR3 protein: CAISRDGKTQYF. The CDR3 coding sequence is TGTGCCATCAGCCGGGACGGGAAGACCCAGTACTTC.

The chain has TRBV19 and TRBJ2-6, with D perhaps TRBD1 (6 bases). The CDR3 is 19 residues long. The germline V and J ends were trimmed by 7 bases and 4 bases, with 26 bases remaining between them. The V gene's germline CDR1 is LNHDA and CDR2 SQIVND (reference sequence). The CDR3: CASTPTRLTQGAGANVLTF. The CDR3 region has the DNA TGTGCCAGTACACCCACCCGTCTCACACAGGGTGCAGGGGCCAACGTCCTGACTTTC.

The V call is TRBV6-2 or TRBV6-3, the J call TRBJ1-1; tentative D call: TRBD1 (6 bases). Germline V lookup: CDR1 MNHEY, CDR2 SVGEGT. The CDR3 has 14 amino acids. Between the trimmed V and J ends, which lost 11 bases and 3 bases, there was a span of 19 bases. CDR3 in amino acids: CAGGRGMGDTEAFF. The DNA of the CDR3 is TGTGCCGGAGGGAGGGGGATGGGGGACACTGAAGCTTTCTTT.

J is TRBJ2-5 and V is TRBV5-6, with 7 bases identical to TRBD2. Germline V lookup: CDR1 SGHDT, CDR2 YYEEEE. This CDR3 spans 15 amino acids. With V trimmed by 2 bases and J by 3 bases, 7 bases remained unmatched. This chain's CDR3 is CASSLAGRAEETQYF. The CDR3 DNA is TGTGCCAGCAGCTTAGCTGGGAGGGCCGAAGAGACCCAGTACTTC.

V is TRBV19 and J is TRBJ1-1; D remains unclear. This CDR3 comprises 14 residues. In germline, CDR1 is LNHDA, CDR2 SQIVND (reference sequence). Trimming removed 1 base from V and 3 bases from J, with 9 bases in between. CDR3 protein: CASSIVHPDTEAFF. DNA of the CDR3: TGTGCCAGTAGTATAGTACACCCGGACACTGAAGCTTTCTTT.

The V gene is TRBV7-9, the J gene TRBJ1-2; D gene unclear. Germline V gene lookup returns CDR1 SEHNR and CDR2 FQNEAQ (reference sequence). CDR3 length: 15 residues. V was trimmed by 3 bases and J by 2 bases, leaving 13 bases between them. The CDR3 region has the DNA TGTGCCAGCAGCTTGGTTGCCAGATCAAACTATGGCTACACCTTC. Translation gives CASSLVARSNYGYTF. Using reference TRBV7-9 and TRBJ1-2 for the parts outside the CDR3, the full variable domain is DTGVSQNPRHKITKRGQNVTFRCDPISEHNRLYWYRQTLGQGPEFLTYFQNEAQLEKSRLLSDRFSAERPKGSFSTLEIQRTEQGDSAMYLCASSLVARSNYGYTFGSGTRLTVV.

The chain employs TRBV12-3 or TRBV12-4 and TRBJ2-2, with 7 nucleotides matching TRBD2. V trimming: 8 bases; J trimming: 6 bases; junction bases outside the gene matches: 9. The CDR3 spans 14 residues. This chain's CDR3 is CASRETSYPGELFF. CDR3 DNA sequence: TGTGCCAGCCGGGAGACTAGCTATCCCGGGGAGCTGTTTTTT.

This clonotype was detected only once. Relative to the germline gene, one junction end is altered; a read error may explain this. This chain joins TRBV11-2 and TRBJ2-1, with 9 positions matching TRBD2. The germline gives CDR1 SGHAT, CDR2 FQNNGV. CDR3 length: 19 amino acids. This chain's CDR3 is CAGSLALSGSMGSYNEQFF. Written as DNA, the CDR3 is TGTGCCGGCAGCTTAGCGCTTAGCGGGAGTATGGGGTCCTACAATGAGCAGTTCTTC. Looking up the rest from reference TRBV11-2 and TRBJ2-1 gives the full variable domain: EAGVAQSPRYKIIEKRQSVAFWCNPISGHATLYWYQQILGQGPKLLIQFQNNGVVDDSQLPKDRFSAERLKGVDSTLKIQPAKLEDSAVYLCAGSLALSGSMGSYNEQFFGPGTRLTVL.

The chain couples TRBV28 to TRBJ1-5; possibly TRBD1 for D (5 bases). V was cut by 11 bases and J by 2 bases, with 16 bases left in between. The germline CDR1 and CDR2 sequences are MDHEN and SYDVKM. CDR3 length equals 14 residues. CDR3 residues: CAAVGQGGNQPQHF. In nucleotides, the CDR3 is TGTGCCGCAGTGGGGCAGGGTGGCAATCAGCCCCAGCATTTT.

This CDR3 is CASTRTARGNRGTQYF. CDR3 nucleotides: TGTGCCAGCACCCGGACCGCCAGGGGGAATCGAGGGACCCAGTACTTC. This rearrangement joins TRBV3-1 to TRBJ2-5, with 7 bases aligning to TRBD1. Germline loops: CDR1 LGHDT, CDR2 YNNKEL (reference sequence). V shed 7 bases, J shed 7 bases, and the junction held 18 bases outside the gene matches. This CDR3 is built from 16 residues.

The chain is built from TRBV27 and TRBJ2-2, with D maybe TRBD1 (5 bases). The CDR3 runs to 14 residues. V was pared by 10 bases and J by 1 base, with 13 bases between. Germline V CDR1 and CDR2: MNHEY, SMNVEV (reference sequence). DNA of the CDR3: TGTGCCACCTTACTCACAGGGAACACCGGGGAGCTGTTTTTT. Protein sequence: CATLLTGNTGELFF.

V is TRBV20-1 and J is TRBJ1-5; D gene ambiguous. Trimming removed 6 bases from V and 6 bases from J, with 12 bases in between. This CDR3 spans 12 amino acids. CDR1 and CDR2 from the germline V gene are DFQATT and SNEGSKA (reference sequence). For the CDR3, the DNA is TGCAGTGCCGAATTCGGAGGTCAGCCCCAGCATTTT. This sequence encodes CSAEFGGQPQHF.

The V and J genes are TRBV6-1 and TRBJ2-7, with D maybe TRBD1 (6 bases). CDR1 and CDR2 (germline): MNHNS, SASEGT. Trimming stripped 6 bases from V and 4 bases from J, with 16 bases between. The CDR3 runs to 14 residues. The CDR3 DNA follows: TGTGCCAGCAGGCCATACAGGGCCCCTTACGAGCAGTACTTC. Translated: CASRPYRAPYEQYF.

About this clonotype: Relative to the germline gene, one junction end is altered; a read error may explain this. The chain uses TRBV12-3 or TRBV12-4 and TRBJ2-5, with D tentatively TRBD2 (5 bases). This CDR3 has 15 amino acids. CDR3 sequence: CASSLGLARQETQYF. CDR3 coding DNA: TGTGCCAGCAGCTTAGGTTTAGCGCGCCAAGAGACCCAGTACTTC.

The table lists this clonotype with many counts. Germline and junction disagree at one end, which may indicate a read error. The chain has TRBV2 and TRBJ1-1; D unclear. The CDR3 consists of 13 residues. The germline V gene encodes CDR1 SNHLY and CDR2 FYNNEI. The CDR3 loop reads CASTIRENAEAFF. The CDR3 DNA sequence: TGTGCCAGCACCATCAGAGAGAACGCTGAAGCTTTCTTT.

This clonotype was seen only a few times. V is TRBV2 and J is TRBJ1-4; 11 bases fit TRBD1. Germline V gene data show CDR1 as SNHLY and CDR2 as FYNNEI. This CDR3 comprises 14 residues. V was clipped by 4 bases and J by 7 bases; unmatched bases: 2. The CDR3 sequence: CASSADRGPEKLFF. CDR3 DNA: TGTGCCAGCAGTGCGGACAGGGGGCCTGAAAAACTGTTTTTT.

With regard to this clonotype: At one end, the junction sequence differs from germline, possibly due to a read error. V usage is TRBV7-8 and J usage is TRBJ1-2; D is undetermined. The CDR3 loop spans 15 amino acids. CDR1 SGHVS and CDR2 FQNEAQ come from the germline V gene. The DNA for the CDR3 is TGTGCCTGCAGCTTAGCGAAAGGAATTAAAGACGGCTACACCTTC. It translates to CACSLAKGIKDGYTF.

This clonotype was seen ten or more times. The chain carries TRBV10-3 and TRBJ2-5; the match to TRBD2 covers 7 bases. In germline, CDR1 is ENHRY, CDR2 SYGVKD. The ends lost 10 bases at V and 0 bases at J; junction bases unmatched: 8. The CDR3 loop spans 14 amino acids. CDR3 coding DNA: TGTGCCACCCAAGCGGGACTCAACCAAGAGACCCAGTACTTC. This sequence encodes CATQAGLNQETQYF.

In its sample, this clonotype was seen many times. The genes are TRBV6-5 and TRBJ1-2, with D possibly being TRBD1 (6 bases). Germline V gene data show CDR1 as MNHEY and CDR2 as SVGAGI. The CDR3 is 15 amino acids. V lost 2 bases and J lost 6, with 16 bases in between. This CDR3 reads CASSYLAGTRNGYTF. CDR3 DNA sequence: TGTGCCAGCAGTTACCTCGCCGGGACACGCAATGGCTACACCTTC.